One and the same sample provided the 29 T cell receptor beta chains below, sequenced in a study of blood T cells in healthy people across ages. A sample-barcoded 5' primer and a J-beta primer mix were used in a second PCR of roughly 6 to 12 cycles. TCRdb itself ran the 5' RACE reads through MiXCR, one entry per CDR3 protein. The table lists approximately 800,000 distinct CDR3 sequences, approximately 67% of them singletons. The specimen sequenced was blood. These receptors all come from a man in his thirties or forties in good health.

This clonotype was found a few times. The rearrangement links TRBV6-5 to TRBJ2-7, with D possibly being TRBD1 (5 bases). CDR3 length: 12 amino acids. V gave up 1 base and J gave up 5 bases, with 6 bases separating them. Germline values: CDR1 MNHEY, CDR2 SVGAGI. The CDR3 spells CASSYWGNEQYF. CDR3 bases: TGTGCCAGCAGTTACTGGGGCAACGAGCAGTACTTC.

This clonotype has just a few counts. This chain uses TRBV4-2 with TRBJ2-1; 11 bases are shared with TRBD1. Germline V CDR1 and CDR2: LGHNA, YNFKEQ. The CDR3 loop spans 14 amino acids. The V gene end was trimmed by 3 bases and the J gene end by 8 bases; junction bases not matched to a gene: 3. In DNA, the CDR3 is TGTGCCAGCAGCCACGGACAGGGGGCGGATGAGCAGTTCTTC. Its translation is CASSHGQGADEQFF.

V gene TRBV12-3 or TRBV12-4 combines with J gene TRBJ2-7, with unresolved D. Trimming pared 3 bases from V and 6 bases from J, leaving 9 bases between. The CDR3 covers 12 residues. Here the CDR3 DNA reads TGTGCCAGCAGTTTTAATTTTTTCGAGCAGTACTTC. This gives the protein CASSFNFFEQYF.

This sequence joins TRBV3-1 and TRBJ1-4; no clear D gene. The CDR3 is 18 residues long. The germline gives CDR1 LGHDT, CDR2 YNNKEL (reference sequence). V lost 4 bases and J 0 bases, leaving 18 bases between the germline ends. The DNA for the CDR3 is TGTGCCAGCAGCCCAAGTCGCGAGCAACGGGCAACTAATGAAAAACTGTTTTTT. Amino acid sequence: CASSPSREQRATNEKLFF.

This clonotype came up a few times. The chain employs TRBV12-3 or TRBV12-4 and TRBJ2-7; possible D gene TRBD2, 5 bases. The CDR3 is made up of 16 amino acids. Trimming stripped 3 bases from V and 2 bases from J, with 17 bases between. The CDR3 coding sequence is TGTGCCAGCAGTTTCTACAACCTGGCGGGTACCTACGAGCAGTACTTC. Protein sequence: CASSFYNLAGTYEQYF.

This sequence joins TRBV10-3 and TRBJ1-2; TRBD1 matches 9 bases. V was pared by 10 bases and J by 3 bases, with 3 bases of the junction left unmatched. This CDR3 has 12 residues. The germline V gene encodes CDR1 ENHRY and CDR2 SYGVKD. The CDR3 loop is CATDRGDYGYTF. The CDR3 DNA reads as TGTGCCACGGACAGGGGAGACTATGGCTACACCTTC.

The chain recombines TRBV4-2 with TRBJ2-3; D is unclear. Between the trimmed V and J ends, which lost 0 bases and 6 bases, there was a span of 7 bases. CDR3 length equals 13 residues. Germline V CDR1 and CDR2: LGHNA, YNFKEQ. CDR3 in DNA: TGTGCCAGCAGCCAAGATGACGGGGATACGCAGTATTTT. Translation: CASSQDDGDTQYF.

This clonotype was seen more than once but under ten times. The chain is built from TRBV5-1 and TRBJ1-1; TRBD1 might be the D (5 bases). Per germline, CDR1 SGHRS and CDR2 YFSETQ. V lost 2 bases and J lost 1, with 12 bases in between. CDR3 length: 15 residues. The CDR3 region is CASSFLQGRNTEAFF. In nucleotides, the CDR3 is TGCGCCAGCAGCTTCCTCCAGGGTAGGAACACTGAAGCTTTCTTT.

The DNA for the CDR3 is TGTGCCACCAGCAGAGATATCGACAGGGGGAACTATGGCTACACCTTC. Translation: CATSRDIDRGNYGYTF. V gene TRBV15 combines with J gene TRBJ1-2; 9 nucleotides match TRBD1. The CDR3 is made up of 16 amino acids. With V trimmed by 0 bases and J by 2 bases, 4 bases remained unmatched. The germline gives CDR1 LNHNV, CDR2 YYDKDF (reference sequence).

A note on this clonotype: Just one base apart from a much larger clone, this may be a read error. The CDR3 nucleotides are TGCAGCGTTGTAGTGTCAGGCTCTGGGGCCAACGTCCTGACTTTC. It translates to CSVVVSGSGANVLTF. This chain links TRBV29-1 with TRBJ2-6; no firm D call. In germline, CDR1 is SQVTM, CDR2 ANQGSEA. V lost 4 bases and J 0 bases, leaving 10 bases between the germline ends. The CDR3 is 15 residues long.

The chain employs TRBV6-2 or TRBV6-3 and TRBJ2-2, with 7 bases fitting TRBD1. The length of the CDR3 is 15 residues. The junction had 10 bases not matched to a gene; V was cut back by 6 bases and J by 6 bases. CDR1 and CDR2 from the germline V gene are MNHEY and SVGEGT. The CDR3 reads CASRRTGVWAGELFF. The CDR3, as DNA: TGTGCCAGCAGGAGGACAGGTGTATGGGCCGGGGAGCTGTTTTTT.

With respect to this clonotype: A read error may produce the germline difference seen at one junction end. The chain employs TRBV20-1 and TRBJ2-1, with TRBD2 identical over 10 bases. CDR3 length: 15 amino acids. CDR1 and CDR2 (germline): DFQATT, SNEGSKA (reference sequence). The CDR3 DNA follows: TGTAGTGCTAGACCTGGGGCTAGCGGGGGTGATGAGCAGTTCTTC. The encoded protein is CSARPGASGGDEQFF.

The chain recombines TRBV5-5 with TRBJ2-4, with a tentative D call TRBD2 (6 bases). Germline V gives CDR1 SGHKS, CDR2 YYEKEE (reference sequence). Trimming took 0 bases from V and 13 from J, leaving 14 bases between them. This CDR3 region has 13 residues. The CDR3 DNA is TGTGCCAGCAGCTTGGAGGGATTTCGGGAGCAGTACTTC. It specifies CASSLEGFREQYF.

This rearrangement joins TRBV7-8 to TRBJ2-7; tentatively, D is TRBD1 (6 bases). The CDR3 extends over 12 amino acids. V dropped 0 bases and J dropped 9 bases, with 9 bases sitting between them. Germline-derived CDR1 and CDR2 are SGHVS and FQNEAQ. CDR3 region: CASSLAEGGQYF. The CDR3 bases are TGTGCCAGCAGCTTAGCGGAAGGGGGGCAGTACTTC.

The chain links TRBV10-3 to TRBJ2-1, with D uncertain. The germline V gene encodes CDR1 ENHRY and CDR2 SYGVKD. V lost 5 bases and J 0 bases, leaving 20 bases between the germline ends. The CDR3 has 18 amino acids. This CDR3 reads CAISNTYSPLSSYNEQFF. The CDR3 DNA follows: TGTGCCATCAGTAACACATACAGTCCTCTTAGCTCCTACAATGAGCAGTTCTTC.

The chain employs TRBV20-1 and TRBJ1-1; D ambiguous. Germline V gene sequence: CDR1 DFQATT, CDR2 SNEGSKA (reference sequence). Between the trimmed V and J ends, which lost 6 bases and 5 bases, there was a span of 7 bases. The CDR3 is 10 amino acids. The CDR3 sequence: CSALVTEAFF. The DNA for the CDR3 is TGCAGTGCCTTGGTGACTGAAGCTTTCTTT.

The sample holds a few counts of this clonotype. This chain's CDR3 is CSVTTGPETQYF. The CDR3 nucleotides read TGCAGCGTAACCACAGGGCCGGAGACCCAGTACTTC. The chain joins TRBV29-1 to TRBJ2-7; the D gene is possibly TRBD1 (6 bases). The DNA end lines up better with TRBJ2-5; the J call may be wrong. In germline, CDR1 is SQVTM, CDR2 ANQGSEA. The CDR3 totals 12 residues.

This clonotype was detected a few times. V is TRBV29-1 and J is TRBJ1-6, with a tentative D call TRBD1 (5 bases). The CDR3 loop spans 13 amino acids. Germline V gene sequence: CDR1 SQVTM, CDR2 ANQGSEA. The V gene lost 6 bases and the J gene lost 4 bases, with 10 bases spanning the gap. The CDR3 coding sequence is TGCAGCGTCGGGACCGGTTATAATTCACCCCTCCACTTT. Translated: CSVGTGYNSPLHF.

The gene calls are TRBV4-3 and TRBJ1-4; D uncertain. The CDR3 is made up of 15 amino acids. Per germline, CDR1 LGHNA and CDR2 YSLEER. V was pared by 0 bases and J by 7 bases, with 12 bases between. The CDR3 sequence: CASSQDVGYGEKLFF. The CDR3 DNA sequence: TGCGCCAGCAGCCAAGATGTGGGATACGGTGAAAAACTGTTTTTT.

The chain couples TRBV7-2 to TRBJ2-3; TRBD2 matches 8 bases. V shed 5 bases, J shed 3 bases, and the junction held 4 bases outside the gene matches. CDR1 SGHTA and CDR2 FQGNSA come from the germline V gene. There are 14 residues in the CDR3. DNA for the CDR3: TGTGCCAGCAGCCGCGGGGGGCTTACAGATACGCAGTATTTT. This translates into CASSRGGLTDTQYF. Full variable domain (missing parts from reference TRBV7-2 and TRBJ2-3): GAGVSQSPSNKVTEKGKDVELRCDPISGHTALYWYRQSLGQGLEFLIYFQGNSAPDKSGLPSDRFSAERTGGSVSTLTIQRTQQEDSAVYLCASSRGGLTDTQYFGPGTRLTVL.

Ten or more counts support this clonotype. The CDR3 DNA sequence: TGTGCCAGCAGTTTATTCCCCTCGCTCTCCTACGAGCAGTACTTC. It specifies CASSLFPSLSYEQYF. The chain has TRBV27 and TRBJ2-7; no firm D call. The CDR3 sequence is 15 residues long. The V end lost 1 base, the J end lost 0 bases, and 10 bases lay between the germline ends. The germline CDR1 and CDR2 sequences are MNHEY and SMNVEV (reference sequence).

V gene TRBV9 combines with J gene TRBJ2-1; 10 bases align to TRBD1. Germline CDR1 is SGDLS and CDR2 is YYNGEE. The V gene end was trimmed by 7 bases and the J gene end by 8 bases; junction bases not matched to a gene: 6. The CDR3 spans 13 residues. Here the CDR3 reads CASGQGGPYEQFF. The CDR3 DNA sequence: TGTGCCAGCGGACAGGGGGGGCCGTATGAGCAGTTCTTC.

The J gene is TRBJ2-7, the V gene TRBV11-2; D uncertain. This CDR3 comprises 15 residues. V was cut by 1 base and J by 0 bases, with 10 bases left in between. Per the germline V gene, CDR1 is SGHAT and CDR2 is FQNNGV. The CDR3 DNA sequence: TGTGCCAGCAGCTTAGTAGGCAGTCGCTCCTACGAGCAGTACTTC. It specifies CASSLVGSRSYEQYF.

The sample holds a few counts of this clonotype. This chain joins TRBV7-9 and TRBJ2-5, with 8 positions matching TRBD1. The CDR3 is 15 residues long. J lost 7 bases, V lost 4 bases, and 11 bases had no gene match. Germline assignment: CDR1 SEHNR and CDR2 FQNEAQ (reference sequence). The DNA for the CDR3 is TGTGCCAGCAGCTACCTCGCAGGGGGCGAGTGGACCCAGTACTTC. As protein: CASSYLAGGEWTQYF. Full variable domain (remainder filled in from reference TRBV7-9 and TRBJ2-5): DTGVSQNPRHKITKRGQNVTFRCDPISEHNRLYWYRQTLGQGPEFLTYFQNEAQLEKSRLLSDRFSAERPKGSFSTLEIQRTEQGDSAMYLCASSYLAGGEWTQYFGPGTRLLVL.

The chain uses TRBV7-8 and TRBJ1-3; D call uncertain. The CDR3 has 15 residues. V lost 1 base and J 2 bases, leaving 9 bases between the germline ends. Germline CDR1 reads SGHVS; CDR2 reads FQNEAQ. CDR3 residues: CASSLVVHPGNTIYF. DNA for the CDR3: TGTGCCAGCAGCTTAGTCGTCCACCCTGGAAACACCATATATTTT. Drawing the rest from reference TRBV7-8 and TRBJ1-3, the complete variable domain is GAGVSQSPRYKVAKRGQDVALRCDPISGHVSLFWYQQALGQGPEFLTYFQNEAQLDKSGLPSDRFFAERPEGSVSTLKIQRTQQEDSAVYLCASSLVVHPGNTIYFGEGSWLTVV.

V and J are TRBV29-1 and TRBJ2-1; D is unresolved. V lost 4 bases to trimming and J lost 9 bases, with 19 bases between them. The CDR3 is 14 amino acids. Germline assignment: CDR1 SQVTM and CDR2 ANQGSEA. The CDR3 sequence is CSVVPVNAGREQFF. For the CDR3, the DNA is TGCAGCGTTGTACCCGTTAACGCAGGTCGTGAGCAGTTCTTC.

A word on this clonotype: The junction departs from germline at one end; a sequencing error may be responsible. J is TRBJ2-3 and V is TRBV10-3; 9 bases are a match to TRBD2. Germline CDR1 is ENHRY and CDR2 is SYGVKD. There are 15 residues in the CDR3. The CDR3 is CAVSESSGVTDTQYF. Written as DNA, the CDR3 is TGTGCCGTCAGTGAGTCTAGCGGGGTCACAGATACGCAGTATTTT.

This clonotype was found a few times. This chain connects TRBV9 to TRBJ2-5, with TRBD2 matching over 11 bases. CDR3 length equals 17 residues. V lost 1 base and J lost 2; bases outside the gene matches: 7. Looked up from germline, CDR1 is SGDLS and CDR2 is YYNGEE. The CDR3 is CASSVSSGGSLQETQYF. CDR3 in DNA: TGTGCCAGCAGCGTATCTAGCGGGGGGTCGTTACAAGAGACCCAGTACTTC.

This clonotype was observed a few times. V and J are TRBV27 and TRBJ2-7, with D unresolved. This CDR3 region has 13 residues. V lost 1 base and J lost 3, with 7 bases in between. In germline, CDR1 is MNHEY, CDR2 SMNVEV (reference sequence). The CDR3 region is CASSLFVSYEQYF. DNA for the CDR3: TGTGCCAGCAGTTTATTCGTCAGCTACGAGCAGTACTTC.